Below, 2 T cell receptor beta chains from the same sample are listed, as sequenced in a study of OX40 agonist ivuxolimab in advanced cancers. Assay: immunoSEQ multiplex PCR; the TCRdb copy retains only in-frame clones and omits some. The table has 48,000 or so clones, more than 85% seen once; the top ten hold over 1.5%. This sample comprised CD4+ or CD8+ T cells sorted from blood, obtained in a trial of the OX40 agonist ivuxolimab. The receptors originated from an adult with an advanced solid tumor such as melanoma, head and neck, liver or kidney cancer.

The chain is built from TRBV7-9 and TRBJ1-3; TRBD1 is a possible D gene (6 bases). Germline-derived CDR1 and CDR2 are SEHNR and FQNEAQ (reference sequence). V dropped 5 bases and J dropped 3 bases, with 17 bases sitting between them. The CDR3 is made up of 16 amino acids. DNA of the CDR3: TGTGCCAGCAGCCCTCGGGGGGCCCTACTTGGAAACACCATATATTTT. This gives the protein CASSPRGALLGNTIYF.

V usage is TRBV7-3 and J usage is TRBJ2-3; tentatively, D is TRBD2 (6 bases). CDR3 length: 14 residues. V dropped 5 bases and J dropped 0 bases, with 9 bases sitting between them. From germline, CDR1 is SGHTA and CDR2 FQGTGA. CDR3 sequence reads: CASSTGTSTDTQYF. The CDR3 bases are TGTGCCAGCAGCACCGGGACTAGCACAGATACGCAGTATTTT.